This passage covers 29 T cell receptor beta chains from one sample sequenced in a study of OX40 agonist ivuxolimab in advanced cancers. Repertoires were generated with immunoSEQ multiplex PCR, while TCRdb's copy carries only in-frame clones and drops some. The sample contains approximately 89,000 clones, around nine tenths of which appear only once. This specimen was CD4+ or CD8+ T cells sorted from blood, taken in a trial of the OX40 agonist ivuxolimab. All receptors come from an adult with an advanced solid tumor such as melanoma, head and neck, liver or kidney cancer.

V usage is TRBV7-2 and J usage is TRBJ2-3; D may be TRBD2 (6 bases). This CDR3 is built from 13 residues. The germline V gene encodes CDR1 SGHTA and CDR2 FQGNSA. Trimming removed 5 bases at V and 5 bases at J, with 11 bases between. Here the CDR3 reads CASSRGVGDTQYF. The CDR3 DNA sequence: TGTGCCAGCAGCCGCGGGGTTGGAGATACGCAGTATTTT.

The chain is built from TRBV7-7 and TRBJ2-2; 7 nucleotides align to TRBD1. The CDR3 spans 15 residues. Losses at the gene ends were 5 bases for V and 4 bases for J; bases not matched to a gene: 7. Germline V gene sequence: CDR1 SSHAT, CDR2 FNYEAQ (reference sequence). The CDR3 coding sequence is TGTGCCAGCAGCATTACAGGGGTAGGCACCGGGGAGCTGTTTTTT. Its translation: CASSITGVGTGELFF.

The rearrangement links TRBV15 to TRBJ1-2, with D tentatively TRBD1 (6 bases). Germline lookup yields CDR1 LNHNV and CDR2 YYDKDF (reference sequence). The CDR3 is made up of 15 amino acids. Between the trimmed V and J ends, which lost 0 bases and 3 bases, there was a span of 11 bases. Written as DNA, the CDR3 is TGTGCCACCAGCAGAGACCCGGACAGCTACTATGGCTACACCTTC. Amino acid sequence: CATSRDPDSYYGYTF.

The chain has TRBV27 and TRBJ2-3, with D possibly being TRBD2 (5 bases). The length of the CDR3 is 14 residues. V shed 8 bases and J shed 5 bases, with 17 bases lying between them. Germline V gene lookup returns CDR1 MNHEY and CDR2 SMNVEV (reference sequence). The CDR3 DNA is TGTGCCAGCTCCAGAGGAGGTGGAAGAGATACGCAGTATTTT. Amino acids: CASSRGGGRDTQYF.

The genes are TRBV4-1 and TRBJ2-2; D ambiguous. V lost 1 base to trimming and J lost 1 base, with 7 bases between them. There are 15 residues in the CDR3. Germline lookup yields CDR1 MGHRA and CDR2 YSYEKL. The CDR3 is CASSQVGGNTGELFF. CDR3 bases: TGCGCCAGCAGCCAAGTAGGTGGGAACACCGGGGAGCTGTTTTTT.

The rearrangement links TRBV7-2 to TRBJ2-1; no reliable D call. CDR1 is SGHTA and CDR2 is FQGNSA in the germline V gene. V was pared by 4 bases and J by 6 bases, with 10 bases between. This CDR3 is 13 amino acids long. CDR3 region: CASSYLRGNEQFF. DNA for the CDR3: TGTGCCAGCAGCTACTTGAGAGGCAATGAGCAGTTCTTC.

The chain employs TRBV7-8 and TRBJ1-5; TRBD1 matches 7 bases. In germline, CDR1 is SGHVS, CDR2 FQNEAQ. J was trimmed by 4 bases and V by 5 bases; bases with no gene match: 5. The CDR3 spans 14 residues. The CDR3 region is CASSRDRVNQPQHF. The CDR3 DNA is TGTGCCAGCAGCCGAGACAGGGTAAATCAGCCCCAGCATTTT.

The chain has TRBV7-9 and TRBJ2-5; D not resolved. Germline CDR1 is SEHNR and CDR2 is FQNEAQ (reference sequence). CDR3 length: 17 residues. V lost 0 bases to trimming and J lost 2 bases, with 16 bases between them. This chain's CDR3 is CASSLAVEYWGQETQYF. In nucleotides, the CDR3 is TGTGCCAGCAGCTTAGCGGTGGAGTATTGGGGACAAGAGACCCAGTACTTC.

This clone was seen just once. J is TRBJ1-4 and V is TRBV5-6, with D unclear. Trimming left V 0 bases short and J 3 bases short, with 3 bases between. The V gene's germline CDR1 is SGHDT and CDR2 YYEEEE. The CDR3 length is 13 residues. This CDR3 reads CASSLAANEKLFF. The CDR3 coding sequence is TGTGCCAGCAGCTTGGCCGCTAATGAAAAACTGTTTTTT.

This chain joins TRBV5-1 and TRBJ2-1, with 9 positions matching TRBD2. V was pared by 4 bases and J by 5 bases, with 7 bases of the junction left unmatched. This CDR3 comprises 15 residues. From germline, CDR1 is SGHRS and CDR2 YFSETQ. CDR3 amino acids: CASSISGGRDNEQFF. The CDR3 DNA follows: TGCGCCAGCAGCATTAGCGGGGGCCGGGACAATGAGCAGTTCTTC.

The chain recombines TRBV5-1 with TRBJ1-4, with D tentatively TRBD1 (6 bases). CDR3 length equals 16 residues. Trimming removed 1 base at V and 4 bases at J, with 14 bases between. Germline CDR1 reads SGHRS; CDR2 reads YFSETQ. In nucleotides, the CDR3 is TGCGCCAGCAGCTTGCGTCCGGGGGGCCGTAATGAAAAACTGTTTTTT. This codes for CASSLRPGGRNEKLFF.

This sequence joins TRBV4-3 and TRBJ1-4, with TRBD1 identical over 8 bases. V lost 4 bases to trimming and J lost 5 bases; unmatched junction nucleotides: 6. The CDR3 contains 15 residues. Germline CDR1 reads LGHNA; CDR2 reads YSLEER. CDR3 amino acids: CASSLGQGRNEKLFF. CDR3 nucleotides: TGCGCCAGCAGCCTCGGACAGGGCAGAAATGAAAAACTGTTTTTT.

As regards this clone: One end of the junction does not line up with germline, which may come from a read error. This CDR3 reads CATSTPSVGGVTLGETQYF. The CDR3 DNA reads TGTGCCACTAGTACCCCCTCCGTGGGCGGGGTAACCTTGGGGGAGACCCAGTACTTC. The chain has TRBV19 and TRBJ2-5, with D possibly matching TRBD2 (6 bases). Germline loops: CDR1 LNHDA, CDR2 SQIVND (reference sequence). The CDR3 is made up of 19 amino acids.

This chain connects TRBV15 to TRBJ2-5, with 7 bases matching TRBD2. The CDR3 consists of 14 residues. The ends lost 0 bases at V and 5 bases at J; junction bases unmatched: 3. Germline loops: CDR1 LNHNV, CDR2 YYDKDF (reference sequence). The CDR3 DNA follows: TGTGCCACCAGCAGAGATGTGGGGGGGGAGACCCAGTACTTC. This gives the protein CATSRDVGGETQYF.

The J gene is TRBJ2-7, the V gene TRBV10-3; D might be TRBD1 (6 bases). Germline V gene lookup returns CDR1 ENHRY and CDR2 SYGVKD. V lost 2 bases and J 0 bases, leaving 17 bases between the germline ends. The CDR3 totals 17 residues. The CDR3 reads CAISEAAQGLVSYEQYF. As DNA, the CDR3 is TGTGCCATCAGTGAGGCGGCACAGGGTCTTGTCTCCTACGAGCAGTACTTC.

CDR3 in amino acids: CASSFRAGNTEAFF. The CDR3, as DNA: TGCGCCAGCAGCTTCCGTGCCGGGAACACTGAAGCTTTCTTT. J is TRBJ1-1 and V is TRBV5-1; D not certain. Trimming pared 2 bases from V and 1 base from J, leaving 9 bases between. The CDR3 runs to 14 residues. Looked up from germline, CDR1 is SGHRS and CDR2 is YFSETQ.

This chain links TRBV7-9 with TRBJ1-1; TRBD1 matches at 9 bases. J lost 4 bases, V lost 0 bases, and 6 bases had no gene match. CDR1 is SEHNR, CDR2 FQNEAQ, per germline (reference sequence). This CDR3 is built from 16 residues. CDR3 coding DNA: TGTGCCAGCAGCTTAGCTGCCGGGACAGGGCCCACTGAAGCTTTCTTT. It encodes CASSLAAGTGPTEAFF.

V usage is TRBV19 and J usage is TRBJ1-2; D is perhaps TRBD1 (5 bases). Germline-derived CDR1 and CDR2 are LNHDA and SQIVND (reference sequence). Trimming took 3 bases from V and 7 from J, leaving 18 bases between them. The length of the CDR3 is 15 residues. The CDR3 here is CASSMGTSSGSGYTF. The CDR3 nucleotides are TGTGCCAGTAGTATGGGGACGAGTTCAGGGTCTGGCTACACCTTC.

The rearrangement links TRBV10-1 to TRBJ1-1, with TRBD1 matching over 11 bases. Germline CDR1 reads WNHNN; CDR2 reads SYGVQD (reference sequence). V was pared by 3 bases and J by 7 bases, with 7 bases of the junction left unmatched. CDR3 size: 15 residues. CDR3 protein: CASSEGAGQGVEAFF. The DNA for the CDR3 is TGCGCCAGCAGTGAAGGTGCGGGACAGGGGGTTGAAGCTTTCTTT.

This chain links TRBV7-2 with TRBJ1-1; D gene unclear. V shed 3 bases and J shed 11 bases, with 16 bases lying between them. Germline CDR1 reads SGHTA; CDR2 reads FQGNSA. The CDR3 sequence is 13 residues long. In nucleotides, the CDR3 is TGTGCCAGCAGCTTTCGGCTATCCGGCTGGGCTTTCTTT. Residues: CASSFRLSGWAFF.

This clone was found once. The V call is TRBV10-3, the J call TRBJ2-7; D perhaps matches TRBD2 (6 bases). This CDR3 has 13 residues. Trimming took 10 bases from V and 0 from J, leaving 13 bases between them. Germline V gives CDR1 ENHRY, CDR2 SYGVKD. For the CDR3, the DNA is TGTGCCACCTATAACGGGGGCTCCTACGAGCAGTACTTC. Translation gives CATYNGGSYEQYF.

The chain joins TRBV10-2 to TRBJ2-7, with TRBD2 matching over 7 bases. CDR3 size: 16 residues. V was pared by 2 bases and J by 5 bases, with 12 bases of the junction left unmatched. Germline assignment: CDR1 WSHSY and CDR2 SAAADI. This CDR3 reads CASSELNRGRGNEQYF. CDR3 bases: TGCGCCAGCAGTGAGCTAAATCGGGGGAGGGGCAACGAGCAGTACTTC.

The DNA for the CDR3 is TGTGCCAGCAGTGACGGGAGCCCGAGGACTAATGAAAAACTGTTTTTT. This codes for CASSDGSPRTNEKLFF. The chain joins TRBV2 to TRBJ1-4; no clear D. CDR3 length equals 16 residues. Trimming stripped 3 bases from V and 2 bases from J, with 13 bases between. Germline values: CDR1 SNHLY, CDR2 FYNNEI.

V is TRBV5-1 and J is TRBJ1-1; D might be TRBD1 (6 bases). V was cut by 4 bases and J by 4 bases, with 11 bases left in between. The CDR3 consists of 13 residues. Germline CDR1 is SGHRS and CDR2 is YFSETQ. The CDR3 DNA reads as TGCGCCAGCAGCACCCAAGGGGGCACTGAAGCTTTCTTT. Its protein is CASSTQGGTEAFF.

V usage is TRBV7-2 and J usage is TRBJ1-6; D is perhaps TRBD1 (5 bases). Germline V gene data show CDR1 as SGHTA and CDR2 as FQGNSA. The CDR3 totals 14 residues. Between the trimmed V and J ends, which lost 3 bases and 6 bases, there was a span of 9 bases. The CDR3 DNA follows: TGTGCCAGCAGCTTGGGTGGGGGTAATTCACCCCTCCACTTT. This translates into CASSLGGGNSPLHF.

The V call is TRBV18, the J call TRBJ2-7; D gene ambiguous. Trimming pared 2 bases from V and 3 bases from J, leaving 8 bases between. Germline V gives CDR1 KGHSH, CDR2 LQKENI. The CDR3 has 13 amino acids. The CDR3 loop is CASSPGSNYEQYF. CDR3 sequence (DNA): TGTGCCAGCTCACCAGGTTCAAACTACGAGCAGTACTTC.

V is TRBV6-6 and J is TRBJ2-1; TRBD2 matches at 15 bases. Germline-derived CDR1 and CDR2 are MNHNY and SVGAGI (reference sequence). This CDR3 is 16 amino acids long. V lost 5 bases and J lost 12; bases outside the gene matches: 11. The CDR3 region is CASSQNQGLAGGWQFF. For the CDR3, the DNA is TGTGCCAGCAGTCAAAATCAAGGACTAGCGGGGGGGTGGCAGTTCTTC.

This chain connects TRBV19 to TRBJ2-5, with a possible D match to TRBD1 (5 bases). Germline CDR1 LNHDA, CDR2 SQIVND (reference sequence). This CDR3 is 14 amino acids long. V was pared by 5 bases and J by 1 base, with 11 bases between. The CDR3 nucleotides read TGTGCCAGTAGTGCCCGACAGCCCCAAGAGACCCAGTACTTC. This translates into CASSARQPQETQYF.

For the CDR3, the DNA is TGCAGCGTGTCCGGGACTAGCGGGAGAGGCGGAGAGCAGTTCTTC. It translates to CSVSGTSGRGGEQFF. V and J are TRBV29-1 and TRBJ2-1, with 14 bases matching TRBD2. The CDR3 totals 15 residues. Germline V gene data show CDR1 as SQVTM and CDR2 as ANQGSEA. V trimming: 6 bases; J trimming: 10 bases; junction bases outside the gene matches: 11.